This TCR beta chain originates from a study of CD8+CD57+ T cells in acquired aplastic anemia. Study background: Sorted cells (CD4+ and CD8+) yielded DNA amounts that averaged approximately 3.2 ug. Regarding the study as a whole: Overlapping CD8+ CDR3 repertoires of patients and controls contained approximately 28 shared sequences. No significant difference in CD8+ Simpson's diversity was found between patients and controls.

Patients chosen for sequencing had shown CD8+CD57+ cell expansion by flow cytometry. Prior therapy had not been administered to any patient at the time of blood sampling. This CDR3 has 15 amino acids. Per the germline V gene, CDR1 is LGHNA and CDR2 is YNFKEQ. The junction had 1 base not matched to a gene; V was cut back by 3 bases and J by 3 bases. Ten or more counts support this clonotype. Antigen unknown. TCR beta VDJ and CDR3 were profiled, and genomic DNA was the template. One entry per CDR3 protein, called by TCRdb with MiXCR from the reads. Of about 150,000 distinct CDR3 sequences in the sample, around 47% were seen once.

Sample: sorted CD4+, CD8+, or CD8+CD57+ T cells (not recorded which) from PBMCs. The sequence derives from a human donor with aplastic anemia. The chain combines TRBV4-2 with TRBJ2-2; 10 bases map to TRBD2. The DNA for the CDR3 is TGTGCCAGCAGCCACACTAGCGGGGACACCGGGGAGCTGTTTTTT. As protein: CASSHTSGDTGELFF.